The clone carrying this TCR beta chain turned up a few times. At one of its ends the junction is not consistent with the germline gene, which may arise from a read error. The data were obtained in a study of blood T cells in healthy people across ages. CDR1 and CDR2 from the germline V gene are SGHRS and YFSETQ. The CDR3 consists of 13 residues. Then a second PCR, running about 6 to 12 cycles, was carried out with a sample-barcoded 5' primer and a J-beta primer mix. MiXCR, run by TCRdb on the 5' RACE reads, gives a single entry per CDR3 protein. The sample consists of 1.5 million to 2 million distinct CDR3 sequences, 28% of them appearing once.

The sequenced sample consisted of blood. V usage is TRBV5-1 and J usage is TRBJ2-7; D tentatively reads TRBD1 or TRBD2 (7 bases each). This TCR was sampled from a woman aged 25 to 45 in good health. The CDR3 sequence is CAGSFQGGNEQYF. The CDR3 DNA sequence: TGCGCCGGCAGCTTCCAGGGGGGGAACGAGCAGTACTTC.